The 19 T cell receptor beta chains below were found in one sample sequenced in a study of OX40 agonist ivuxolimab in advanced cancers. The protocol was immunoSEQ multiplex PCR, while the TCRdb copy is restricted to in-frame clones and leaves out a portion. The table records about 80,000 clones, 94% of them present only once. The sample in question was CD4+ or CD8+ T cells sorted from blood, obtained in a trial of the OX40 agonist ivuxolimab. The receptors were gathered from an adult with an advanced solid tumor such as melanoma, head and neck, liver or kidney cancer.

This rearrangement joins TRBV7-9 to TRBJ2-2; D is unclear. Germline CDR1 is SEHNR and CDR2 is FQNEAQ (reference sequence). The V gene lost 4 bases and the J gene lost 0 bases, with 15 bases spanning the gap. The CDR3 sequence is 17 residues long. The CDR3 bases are TGTGCCAGCAGCTCCACGTCATGGCAGACGAACACCGGGGAGCTGTTTTTT. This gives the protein CASSSTSWQTNTGELFF. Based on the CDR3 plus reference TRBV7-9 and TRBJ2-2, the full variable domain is DTGVSQNPRHKITKRGQNVTFRCDPISEHNRLYWYRQTLGQGPEFLTYFQNEAQLEKSRLLSDRFSAERPKGSFSTLEIQRTEQGDSAMYLCASSSTSWQTNTGELFFGEGSRLTVL.

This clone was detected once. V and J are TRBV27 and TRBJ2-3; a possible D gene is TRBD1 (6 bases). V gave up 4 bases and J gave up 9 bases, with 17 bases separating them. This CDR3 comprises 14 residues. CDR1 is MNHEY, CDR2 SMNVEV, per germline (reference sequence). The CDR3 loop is CASSWGGTLKTQYF. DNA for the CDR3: TGTGCCAGCAGTTGGGGTGGGACACTGAAAACGCAGTATTTT.

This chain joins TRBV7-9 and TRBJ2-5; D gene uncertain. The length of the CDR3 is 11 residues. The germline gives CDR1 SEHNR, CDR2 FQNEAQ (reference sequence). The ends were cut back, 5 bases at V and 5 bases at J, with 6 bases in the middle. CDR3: CASSLHETQYF. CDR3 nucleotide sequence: TGTGCCAGCAGCCTCCATGAGACCCAGTACTTC.

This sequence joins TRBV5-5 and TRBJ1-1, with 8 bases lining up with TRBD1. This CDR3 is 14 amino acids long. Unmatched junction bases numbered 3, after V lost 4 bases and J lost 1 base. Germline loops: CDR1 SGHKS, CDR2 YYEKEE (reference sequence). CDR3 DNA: TGTGCCAGCAGCGGAACAGGGGGGAACACTGAAGCTTTCTTT. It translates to CASSGTGGNTEAFF.

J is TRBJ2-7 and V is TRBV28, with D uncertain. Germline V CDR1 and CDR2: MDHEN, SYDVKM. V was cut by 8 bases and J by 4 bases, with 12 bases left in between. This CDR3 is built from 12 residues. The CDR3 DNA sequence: TGTGCCAGCGCAGCTAGACGATACGAGCAGTACTTC. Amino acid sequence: CASAARRYEQYF.

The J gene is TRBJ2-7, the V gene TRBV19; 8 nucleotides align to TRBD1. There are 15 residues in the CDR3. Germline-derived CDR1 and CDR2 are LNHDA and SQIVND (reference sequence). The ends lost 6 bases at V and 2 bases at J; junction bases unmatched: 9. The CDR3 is CASRIRDRGPYEQYF. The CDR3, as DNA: TGTGCCAGTAGGATTCGAGACAGGGGTCCCTACGAGCAGTACTTC.

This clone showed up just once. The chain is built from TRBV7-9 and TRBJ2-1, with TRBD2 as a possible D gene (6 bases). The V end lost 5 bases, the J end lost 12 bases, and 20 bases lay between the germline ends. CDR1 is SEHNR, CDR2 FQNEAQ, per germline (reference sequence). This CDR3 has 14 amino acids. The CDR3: CASSPPSGDPGQFF. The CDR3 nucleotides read TGTGCCAGCAGCCCACCCTCGGGGGACCCGGGGCAGTTCTTC.

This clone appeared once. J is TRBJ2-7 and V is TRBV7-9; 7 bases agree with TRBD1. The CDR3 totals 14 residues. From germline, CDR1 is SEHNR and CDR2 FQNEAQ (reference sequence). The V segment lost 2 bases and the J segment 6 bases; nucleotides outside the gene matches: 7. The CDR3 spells CASSLMLTGAEQYF. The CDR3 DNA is TGTGCCAGCAGCTTAATGCTAACAGGGGCCGAGCAGTACTTC. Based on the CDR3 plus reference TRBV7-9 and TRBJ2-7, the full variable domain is DTGVSQNPRHKITKRGQNVTFRCDPISEHNRLYWYRQTLGQGPEFLTYFQNEAQLEKSRLLSDRFSAERPKGSFSTLEIQRTEQGDSAMYLCASSLMLTGAEQYFGPGTRLTVT.

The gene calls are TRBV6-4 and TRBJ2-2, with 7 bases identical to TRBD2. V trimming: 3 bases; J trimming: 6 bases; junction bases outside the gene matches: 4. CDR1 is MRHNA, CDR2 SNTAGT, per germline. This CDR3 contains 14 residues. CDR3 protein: CASSEREYAGELFF. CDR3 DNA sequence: TGTGCCAGCAGTGAGCGGGAGTATGCCGGGGAGCTGTTTTTT.

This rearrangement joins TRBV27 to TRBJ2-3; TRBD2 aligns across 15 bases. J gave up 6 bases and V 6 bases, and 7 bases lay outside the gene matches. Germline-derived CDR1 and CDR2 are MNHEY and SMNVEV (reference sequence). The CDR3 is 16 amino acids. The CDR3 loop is CASRTGTSGRKDTQYF. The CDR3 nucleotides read TGTGCCAGCAGAACCGGGACTAGCGGGAGGAAGGATACGCAGTATTTT.

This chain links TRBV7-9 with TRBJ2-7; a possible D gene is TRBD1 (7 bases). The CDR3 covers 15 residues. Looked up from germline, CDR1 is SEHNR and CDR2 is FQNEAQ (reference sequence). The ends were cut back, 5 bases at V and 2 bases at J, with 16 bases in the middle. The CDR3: CASSPGGTPPYEQYF. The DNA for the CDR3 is TGTGCCAGCAGCCCAGGGGGGACCCCACCCTACGAGCAGTACTTC. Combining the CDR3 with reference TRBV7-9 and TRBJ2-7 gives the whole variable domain DTGVSQNPRHKITKRGQNVTFRCDPISEHNRLYWYRQTLGQGPEFLTYFQNEAQLEKSRLLSDRFSAERPKGSFSTLEIQRTEQGDSAMYLCASSPGGTPPYEQYFGPGTRLTVT.

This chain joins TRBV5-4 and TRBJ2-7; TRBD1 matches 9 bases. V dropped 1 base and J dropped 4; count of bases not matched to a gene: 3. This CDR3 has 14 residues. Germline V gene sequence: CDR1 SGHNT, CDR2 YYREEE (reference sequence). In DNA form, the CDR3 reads TGTGCCAGCAGCTTGCCGGACAGGGGTTACGAGCAGTACTTC. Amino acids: CASSLPDRGYEQYF.

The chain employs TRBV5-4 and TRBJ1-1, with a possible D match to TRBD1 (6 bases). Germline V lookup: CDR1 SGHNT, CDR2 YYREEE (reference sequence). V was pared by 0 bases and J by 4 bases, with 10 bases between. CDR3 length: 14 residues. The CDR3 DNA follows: TGTGCCAGCAGCTTGGGAGTAGGGGGCACTGAAGCTTTCTTT. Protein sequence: CASSLGVGGTEAFF.

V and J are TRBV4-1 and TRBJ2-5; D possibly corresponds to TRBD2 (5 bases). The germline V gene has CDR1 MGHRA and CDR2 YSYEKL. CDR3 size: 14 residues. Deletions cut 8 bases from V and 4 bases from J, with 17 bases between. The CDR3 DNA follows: TGCGCCAGCGGGCTCTCTAGCAGTGTAGAGACCCAGTACTTC. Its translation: CASGLSSSVETQYF.

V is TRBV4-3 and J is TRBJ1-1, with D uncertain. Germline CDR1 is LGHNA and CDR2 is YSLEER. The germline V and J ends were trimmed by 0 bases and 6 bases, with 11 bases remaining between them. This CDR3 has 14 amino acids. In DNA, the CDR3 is TGCGCCAGCAGCCAAGATTCGAATACGGCTGAAGCTTTCTTT. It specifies CASSQDSNTAEAFF.

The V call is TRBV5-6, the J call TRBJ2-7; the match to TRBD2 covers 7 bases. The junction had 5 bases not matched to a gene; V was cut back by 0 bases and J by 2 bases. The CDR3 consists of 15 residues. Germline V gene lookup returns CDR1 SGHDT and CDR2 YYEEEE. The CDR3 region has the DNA TGTGCCAGCAGCTTGGCCAGCGGGACGGCCTACGAGCAGTACTTC. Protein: CASSLASGTAYEQYF.

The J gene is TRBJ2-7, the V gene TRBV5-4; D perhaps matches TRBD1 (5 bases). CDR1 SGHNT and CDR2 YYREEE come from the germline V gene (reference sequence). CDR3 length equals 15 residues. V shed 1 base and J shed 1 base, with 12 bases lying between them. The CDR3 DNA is TGTGCCAGCAGCTTGATGACAGACCCATCCTACGAGCAGTACTTC. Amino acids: CASSLMTDPSYEQYF.

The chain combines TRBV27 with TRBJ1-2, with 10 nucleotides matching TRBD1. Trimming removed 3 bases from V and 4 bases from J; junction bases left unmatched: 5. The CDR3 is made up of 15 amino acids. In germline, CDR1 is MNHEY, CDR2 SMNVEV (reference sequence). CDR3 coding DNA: TGTGCCAGCAGTTTTGCCGGGACAGGGGCCTATGGCTACACCTTC. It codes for CASSFAGTGAYGYTF.

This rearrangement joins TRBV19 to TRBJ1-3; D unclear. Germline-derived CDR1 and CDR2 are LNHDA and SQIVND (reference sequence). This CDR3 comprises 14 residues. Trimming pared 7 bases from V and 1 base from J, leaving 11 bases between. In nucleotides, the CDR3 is TGTGCCAGTAACCCAACCCAATCTGGAAACACCATATATTTT. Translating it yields CASNPTQSGNTIYF. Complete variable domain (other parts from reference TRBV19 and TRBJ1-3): DGGITQSPKYLFRKEGQNVTLSCEQNLNHDAMYWYRQDPGQGLRLIYYSQIVNDFQKGDIAEGYSVSREKKESFPLTVTSAQKNPTAFYLCASNPTQSGNTIYFGEGSWLTVV.